The TCR beta chain under discussion was sequenced for a study of T cell repertoires in cytomegalovirus infection. Study-wide background: Public signatures in TCR beta pointed to CMV infection and matching HLA type. Broader study findings: CMV carriers having the relevant HLA were flagged by cumulative public TCR beta family frequency.

TCRdb re-derived calls from the reads in MiXCR, one entry per CDR3 protein. The sample lists nearly 70,000 distinct CDR3 sequences, more than 20% occurring once. This CDR3 has 19 amino acids. V lost 6 bases to trimming and J lost 3 bases; unmatched junction nucleotides: 11. Turning to this clonotype: The target antigen is unknown.

This receptor was obtained from a human donor in good health (CMV status not recorded). Some clones in this sample may be carry-over from other donors' samples. This sequence joins TRBV12-3 or TRBV12-4 and TRBJ2-1; the match to TRBD2 covers 16 bases. The specimen was PBMCs, sequenced either directly or after in vitro stimulation (not recorded which). As DNA, the CDR3 is TGTGCCAGCAGCCCTGGTAGGGGACTAGCGGGAGGGCACTACAATGAGCAGTTCTTC. Its translation: CASSPGRGLAGGHYNEQFF.